Listed below are T cell receptor beta chains from one sample, sequenced in a study of T cell repertoires in cytomegalovirus infection. TCRdb re-analysed the reads in MiXCR, keeping a single row per CDR3 protein. The profile shows roughly 230,000 distinct CDR3 sequences, 15% to 20% of them singletons. Material for sequencing was CD8+ T cells from PBMCs. Receptor source: a human donor in good health (CMV status not recorded). Some clones in this sample may be carry-over from other donors' samples. Both conserved end residues are part of each CDR3. Each record gives: J gene, D gene, clone size, V gene, CDR3 DNA, CDR3 protein. D genes are given only for firm matches. For some rows the clone size is stated as once, few or many, or as a class when expanded; others skip it.

J gene: TRBJ2-7; D gene: NA; clone size: few; V gene: TRBV2; CDR3 DNA: TGTGCCAGCAGAGCCAGCGACCTGGCCTACGAGCAGTACTTC; CDR3 protein: CASRASDLAYEQYF
J gene: TRBJ2-7; D gene: NA; clone size: NA; V gene: TRBV5-1; CDR3 DNA: TGCGCCAGCAGCTATCCGGGACAAGCATCCTACGAGCAGTACTTC; CDR3 protein: CASSYPGQASYEQYF
J gene: TRBJ2-7; D gene: TRBD1; clone size: many; V gene: TRBV7-2; CDR3 DNA: TGTGCCAGCAGCTTAGGAGGGGGCGGATACGAGCAGTACTTC; CDR3 protein: CASSLGGGGYEQYF
J gene: TRBJ2-2; D gene: TRBD1; clone size: few; V gene: TRBV7-9; CDR3 DNA: TGTGCCAGCAGCCCCGGGACAGGGAAGAACACCGGGGAGCTGTTTTTT; CDR3 protein: CASSPGTGKNTGELFF
J gene: TRBJ1-5; D gene: NA; clone size: NA; V gene: TRBV28; CDR3 DNA: TGTGCCAGCAGTTTTCCGGGACGAGAAAATCAGCCCCAGCATTTT; CDR3 protein: CASSFPGRENQPQHF
J gene: TRBJ1-2; D gene: TRBD1; clone size: few; V gene: TRBV7-8; CDR3 DNA: TGTGCTACGGAAAGGGGGGACAGCTTCTATGGCTACACCTTC; CDR3 protein: CATERGDSFYGYTF
J gene: TRBJ1-1; D gene: TRBD1; clone size: few; V gene: TRBV19; CDR3 DNA: TGTGCCAGTAGTAAACAGGGGCGATGGGCTGAAGCTTTCTTT; CDR3 protein: CASSKQGRWAEAFF
J gene: TRBJ2-7; D gene: TRBD1; clone size: few; V gene: TRBV2; CDR3 DNA: TGTGCCAGCAGCGCGGGACAGGGTGCGTCCTACGAGCAGTACTTC; CDR3 protein: CASSAGQGASYEQYF
J gene: TRBJ1-5; D gene: NA; clone size: many; V gene: TRBV27; CDR3 DNA: TGTGCCAGCAGTTTATACGGGAGCTACAATCAGCCCCAGCATTTT; CDR3 protein: CASSLYGSYNQPQHF
J gene: TRBJ1-4; D gene: TRBD1; clone size: NA; V gene: TRBV2; CDR3 DNA: TGTGCCAGCAGTAGGGACAGGTTGAATGAAAAACTGTTTTTT; CDR3 protein: CASSRDRLNEKLFF
J gene: TRBJ1-1; D gene: NA; clone size: NA; V gene: TRBV9; CDR3 DNA: TGTGCCAGCAGCGTAGCTTTAGTCCCTTTCTTT; CDR3 protein: CASSVALVPFF
J gene: TRBJ1-1; D gene: NA; clone size: NA; V gene: TRBV11-3; CDR3 DNA: TGTGCCAGCAGCCACGGGGCTGAAGCTTTCTTT; CDR3 protein: CASSHGAEAFF
J gene: TRBJ2-2; D gene: TRBD2; clone size: NA; V gene: TRBV5-6; CDR3 DNA: TGTGCCAGCAGCTGGGGGACTAGCGGGCCCACCGGGGAGCTGTTTTTT; CDR3 protein: CASSWGTSGPTGELFF
J gene: TRBJ1-1; D gene: NA; clone size: few; V gene: TRBV5-5; CDR3 DNA: TGTGCCAGCAGCTTCGCGATCACAGGGAACACTGAAGCTTTCTTT; CDR3 protein: CASSFAITGNTEAFF
J gene: TRBJ1-5; D gene: NA; clone size: few; V gene: TRBV12-3/TRBV12-4; CDR3 DNA: TGTGCCAGCAAGGACGGGGATCAGCCCCAGCATTTT; CDR3 protein: CASKDGDQPQHF
J gene: TRBJ2-1; D gene: TRBD1; clone size: few; V gene: TRBV27; CDR3 DNA: TGTGCCAGCAGTTCTCTAGGGACAGGGGCGGCTGAGCAGTTCTTC; CDR3 protein: CASSSLGTGAAEQFF
J gene: TRBJ1-5; D gene: NA; clone size: few; V gene: TRBV12-3/TRBV12-4; CDR3 DNA: TGTGCCAGCAGTTTACGGGGAGGGACAAACAATCAGCCCCAGCATTTT; CDR3 protein: CASSLRGGTNNQPQHF
J gene: TRBJ1-4; D gene: NA; clone size: few; V gene: TRBV7-3; CDR3 DNA: TGTGCCAGCAGCTTATTGGGGGCGCCTGGTGAAAAACTGTTTTTT; CDR3 protein: CASSLLGAPGEKLFF
J gene: TRBJ2-7; D gene: TRBD1; clone size: many; V gene: TRBV7-8; CDR3 DNA: TGTGCCAGCAGCTTAGCGGACAGGGTGCAGGAGTACTTC; CDR3 protein: CASSLADRVQEYF
J gene: TRBJ1-6; D gene: NA; clone size: NA; V gene: TRBV6-6; CDR3 DNA: TGTGCCAGCAGCTTCGTCCCCAGCTCCTATAATTCACCCCTCCACTTT; CDR3 protein: CASSFVPSSYNSPLHF
J gene: TRBJ2-1; D gene: NA; clone size: NA; V gene: TRBV5-1; CDR3 DNA: TGCGCCAGCAGCTTGAGGGGTCTCCCGAATGAGCAGTTCTTC; CDR3 protein: CASSLRGLPNEQFF
J gene: TRBJ2-2; D gene: NA; clone size: NA; V gene: TRBV6-2/TRBV6-3; CDR3 DNA: TGTGCCAGCAGTTATATCAACACCGGGGAGCTGTTTTTT; CDR3 protein: CASSYINTGELFF
J gene: TRBJ2-3; D gene: NA; clone size: many; V gene: TRBV7-2; CDR3 DNA: TGTGCCAGCAGCTATGTCGGGGGCACAGATACGCAGTATTTT; CDR3 protein: CASSYVGGTDTQYF
J gene: TRBJ2-7; D gene: NA; clone size: many; V gene: TRBV5-4; CDR3 DNA: TGTGCCAGCAGCTACGGACTAACCTACGAGCAGTACTTC; CDR3 protein: CASSYGLTYEQYF
J gene: TRBJ2-5; D gene: NA; clone size: many; V gene: TRBV6-5; CDR3 DNA: TGTGCCAGCAGTTACGGAGTACAAGAGACCCAGTACTTC; CDR3 protein: CASSYGVQETQYF
J gene: TRBJ2-3; D gene: TRBD2; clone size: NA; V gene: TRBV4-2; CDR3 DNA: TGTGCCAGCAGCCTTCGGACTAGCGGGGCGGATACGCAGTATTTT; CDR3 protein: CASSLRTSGADTQYF
J gene: TRBJ2-1; D gene: TRBD2; clone size: many; V gene: TRBV12-3/TRBV12-4; CDR3 DNA: TGTGCCAGCAGTTTAACGCGGGGGGTCCACAATGAGCAGTTCTTC; CDR3 protein: CASSLTRGVHNEQFF
J gene: TRBJ2-1; D gene: TRBD2; clone size: many; V gene: TRBV20-1; CDR3 DNA: TGCAGTGCCCCCGGGTTAGCGGGCCCCGAGGGCAATGAGCAGTTCTTC; CDR3 protein: CSAPGLAGPEGNEQFF
J gene: TRBJ2-7; D gene: TRBD2; clone size: many; V gene: TRBV7-2; CDR3 DNA: TGTGCCAGCAGCGTCAATGGTGCGGGGGCCTACGAGCAGTACTTC; CDR3 protein: CASSVNGAGAYEQYF
J gene: TRBJ2-2; D gene: TRBD2; clone size: few; V gene: TRBV6-4; CDR3 DNA: TGTGCCAGCAGTGACTCGAGCGGGGGGGAGAACACCGGGGAGCTGTTTTTT; CDR3 protein: CASSDSSGGENTGELFF
J gene: TRBJ2-7; D gene: NA; clone size: NA; V gene: TRBV4-1; CDR3 DNA: TGCGCCAGCAGCCAAGACAGGGAATACGAGCAGTACTTC; CDR3 protein: CASSQDREYEQYF
J gene: TRBJ1-1; D gene: NA; clone size: once; V gene: TRBV28; CDR3 DNA: TGTGCCAGCAGTTTGATCTCGTCTGCTGAAGCTTTCTTT; CDR3 protein: CASSLISSAEAFF
J gene: TRBJ1-2; D gene: NA; clone size: many; V gene: TRBV7-9; CDR3 DNA: TGTGCCAGCAGCTTCTTAGCGGGACCTCAAAATCGCGGCTACACCTTC; CDR3 protein: CASSFLAGPQNRGYTF
J gene: TRBJ1-1; D gene: TRBD1; clone size: many; V gene: TRBV7-2; CDR3 DNA: TGTGCCAGCAGCTCCCCGAGTGGGACAGGGGGCGCGAGGGACACTGAAGCTTTCTTT; CDR3 protein: CASSSPSGTGGARDTEAFF
J gene: TRBJ2-2; D gene: NA; clone size: few; V gene: TRBV7-6; CDR3 DNA: TGTGCCAGCAGCTGGGCGCAGGGTCGGGCCGGGGAGCTGTTTTTT; CDR3 protein: CASSWAQGRAGELFF
J gene: TRBJ2-7; D gene: NA; clone size: NA; V gene: TRBV23-1; CDR3 DNA: TGCGCCAGCAGTCAAGACGGTGATGAGCAGTACTTC; CDR3 protein: CASSQDGDEQYF
J gene: TRBJ1-1; D gene: TRBD1; clone size: NA; V gene: TRBV13; CDR3 DNA: TGTGCCAGCAGCATCGGACAGGGTGCCACTGAAGCTTTCTTT; CDR3 protein: CASSIGQGATEAFF
J gene: TRBJ2-2; D gene: TRBD1; clone size: many; V gene: TRBV12-5; CDR3 DNA: TGTGCTAGTGGTTTGGCCTCGGACAGGGCGGTGGACACCGGGGAGCTGTTTTTT; CDR3 protein: CASGLASDRAVDTGELFF
J gene: TRBJ2-6; D gene: NA; clone size: NA; V gene: TRBV9; CDR3 DNA: TGTGCCAGCAGCGCCCCAGGTGTCGCCGGGGCCAACGTCCTGACTTTC; CDR3 protein: CASSAPGVAGANVLTF
J gene: TRBJ2-7; D gene: NA; clone size: many; V gene: TRBV7-2; CDR3 DNA: TGTGCCAGCAGCTTAGGGGGGTTCTACGAGCAGTACTTC; CDR3 protein: CASSLGGFYEQYF
J gene: TRBJ2-2; D gene: NA; clone size: many; V gene: TRBV12-3/TRBV12-4; CDR3 DNA: TGTGCCAGCAGGGGAACGAACACCGGGGAGCTGTTTTTT; CDR3 protein: CASRGTNTGELFF
J gene: TRBJ2-7; D gene: NA; clone size: few; V gene: TRBV6-1; CDR3 DNA: TGTGCCAGCAGTGAAGGAAGGACGGCTGTCTACGAGCAGTACTTC; CDR3 protein: CASSEGRTAVYEQYF
J gene: TRBJ1-1; D gene: TRBD1; clone size: NA; V gene: TRBV5-6; CDR3 DNA: TGTGCCAGCAGCTTGGGGACAGGGGGACCAGAAGCTTTCTTT; CDR3 protein: CASSLGTGGPEAFF
J gene: TRBJ2-1; D gene: NA; clone size: NA; V gene: TRBV27; CDR3 DNA: TGTGCCAGCAGTTTGGCGACACGGGTTGACAATGAGCAGTTCTTC; CDR3 protein: CASSLATRVDNEQFF
J gene: TRBJ2-1; D gene: TRBD2; clone size: NA; V gene: TRBV20-1; CDR3 DNA: TGCAGTGCTAGAGATTTTGAGCGGGGGGACCAAGATGAGCAGTTCTTC; CDR3 protein: CSARDFERGDQDEQFF
J gene: TRBJ2-3; D gene: NA; clone size: NA; V gene: TRBV20-1; CDR3 DNA: TGCAGTGCCCCCGCTCGCGGACCCACAGATACGCAGTATTTT; CDR3 protein: CSAPARGPTDTQYF
J gene: TRBJ1-4; D gene: NA; clone size: many; V gene: TRBV7-9; CDR3 DNA: TGTGCCAGCAGCTTATCCGGGACGACTGGGGAAAAACTGTTTTTT; CDR3 protein: CASSLSGTTGEKLFF
J gene: TRBJ1-4; D gene: NA; clone size: few; V gene: TRBV7-9; CDR3 DNA: TGTGCCAGCAGCTTTCTCGATGAAAAACTGTTTTTT; CDR3 protein: CASSFLDEKLFF
J gene: TRBJ1-2; D gene: NA; clone size: few; V gene: TRBV29-1; CDR3 DNA: TGCAGCGTTGAAGTGGTATATGGCTACACCTTC; CDR3 protein: CSVEVVYGYTF
J gene: TRBJ2-7; D gene: NA; clone size: NA; V gene: TRBV7-6; CDR3 DNA: TGTGCCAGCAGTCCCGGGAAGACGGCCGAGCAGTACTTC; CDR3 protein: CASSPGKTAEQYF
J gene: TRBJ2-3; D gene: NA; clone size: NA; V gene: TRBV9; CDR3 DNA: TGTGCCAGCAGCGAGGGACTCCACCACCAAACAGATACGCAGTATTTT; CDR3 protein: CASSEGLHHQTDTQYF
J gene: TRBJ1-1; D gene: NA; clone size: few; V gene: TRBV7-2; CDR3 DNA: TGTGCCAGCGGCCCTAACACTGAAGCTTTCTTT; CDR3 protein: CASGPNTEAFF
J gene: TRBJ2-5; D gene: NA; clone size: NA; V gene: TRBV13; CDR3 DNA: TGTGCCAGCAGCTTAGTGTCAGCACAAGAGACCCAGTACTTC; CDR3 protein: CASSLVSAQETQYF
J gene: TRBJ1-2; D gene: TRBD1; clone size: NA; V gene: TRBV4-2; CDR3 DNA: TGTGCCAGCAGCCAGGACAGGGATCTCTACTATGGCTACACCTTC; CDR3 protein: CASSQDRDLYYGYTF
J gene: TRBJ2-2; D gene: NA; clone size: many; V gene: TRBV7-8; CDR3 DNA: TGTGCCAGCAGCTTATTCGGGCAGATGAACACCGGGGAGCTGTTTTTT; CDR3 protein: CASSLFGQMNTGELFF
J gene: TRBJ2-7; D gene: NA; clone size: few; V gene: TRBV19; CDR3 DNA: TGTGCCAGTAGTTCGACAGGAGAAGACTACGAGCAGTACTTC; CDR3 protein: CASSSTGEDYEQYF
J gene: TRBJ1-5; D gene: NA; clone size: many; V gene: TRBV4-2; CDR3 DNA: TGTGCCAGCAGCCAAGGTGCAGGGGCGGGACAGCCCCAGCATTTT; CDR3 protein: CASSQGAGAGQPQHF
J gene: TRBJ2-1; D gene: NA; clone size: many; V gene: TRBV28; CDR3 DNA: TGTGCCAGCAGTTTTGGTCCTTACAATGAGCAGTTCTTC; CDR3 protein: CASSFGPYNEQFF